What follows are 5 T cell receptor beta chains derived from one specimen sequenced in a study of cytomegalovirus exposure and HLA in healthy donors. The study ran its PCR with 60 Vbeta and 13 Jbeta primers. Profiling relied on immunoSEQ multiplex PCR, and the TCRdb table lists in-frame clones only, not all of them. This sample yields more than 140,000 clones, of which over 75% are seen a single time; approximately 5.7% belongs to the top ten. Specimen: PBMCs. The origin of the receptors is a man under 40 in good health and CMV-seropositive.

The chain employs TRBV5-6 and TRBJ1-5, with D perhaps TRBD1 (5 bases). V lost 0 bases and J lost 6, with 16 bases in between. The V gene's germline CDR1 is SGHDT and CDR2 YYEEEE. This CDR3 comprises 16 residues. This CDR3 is CASSLGASAGGQPQHF. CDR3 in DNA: TGTGCCAGCAGCTTGGGTGCCAGTGCCGGGGGTCAGCCCCAGCATTTT.

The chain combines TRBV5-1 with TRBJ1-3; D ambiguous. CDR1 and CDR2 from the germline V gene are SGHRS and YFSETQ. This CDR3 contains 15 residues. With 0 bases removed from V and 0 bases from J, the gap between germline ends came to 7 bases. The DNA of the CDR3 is TGCGCCAGCAGCTTGGGAGAGCGCTCTGGAAACACCATATATTTT. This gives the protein CASSLGERSGNTIYF.

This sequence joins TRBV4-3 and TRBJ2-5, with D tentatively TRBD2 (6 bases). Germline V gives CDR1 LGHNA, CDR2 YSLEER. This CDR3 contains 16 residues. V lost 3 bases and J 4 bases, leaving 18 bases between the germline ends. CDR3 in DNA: TGCGCCAGCAGCCAGGGAGTCGGGGGAGGAGGAGAGACCCAGTACTTC. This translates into CASSQGVGGGGETQYF.

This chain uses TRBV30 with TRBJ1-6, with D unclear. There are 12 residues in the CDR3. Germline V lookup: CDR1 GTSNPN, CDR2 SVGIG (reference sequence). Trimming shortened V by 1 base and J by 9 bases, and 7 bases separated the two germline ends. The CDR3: CAWSAGISPLHF. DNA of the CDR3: TGTGCCTGGAGTGCGGGGATTTCACCCCTCCACTTT.

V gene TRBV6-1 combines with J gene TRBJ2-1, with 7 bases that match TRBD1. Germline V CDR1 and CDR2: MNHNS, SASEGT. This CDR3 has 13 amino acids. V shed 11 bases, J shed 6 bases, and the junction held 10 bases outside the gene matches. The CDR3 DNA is TGTGCCGCGAGGGGGCAGGGGTTCAATGAGCAGTTCTTC. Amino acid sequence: CAARGQGFNEQFF.